The source of this T cell receptor (beta chain) is a study of shared clonotypes between healthy human individuals. The CDR3 consists of 14 residues. Germline assignment: CDR1 KGHSH and CDR2 LQKENI. V trimming: 4 bases; J trimming: 2 bases; junction bases outside the gene matches: 2. A deep-level run was used for the assay. Clones were sequenced by immunoSEQ multiplex PCR, and TCRdb holds only the in-frame ones, with some missing. The data hold 550,000 to 600,000 clones, with about 80% observed a single time. This clonotype was sampled from a woman aged 40 to 50 in good health. Some clones in this sample may be carry-over from other donors' samples. J is TRBJ1-3 and V is TRBV18, with 7 bases lining up with TRBD1. Sequences were obtained from PBMCs. The CDR3 spells CASSRGQAGNTIYF. The CDR3 nucleotides read TGTGCCAGCTCACGCGGACAGGCTGGAAACACCATATATTTT.